This T cell receptor (beta chain) was sequenced during a study of control samples from healthy donors and cancer patients. V lost 2 bases, J lost 0 bases, and 2 bases stayed unmatched. Germline values: CDR1 MNHEY, CDR2 SVGEGT. The CDR3 is 17 residues long. Produced via immunoSEQ multiplex PCR; TCRdb's table is partial and in-frame only. Of 90,000 to 110,000 clones listed, roughly nine tenths are singletons. Source material: blood. This chain links TRBV6-2 or TRBV6-3 with TRBJ1-6, with 9 bases matching TRBD1. The clonotype was recovered from a human donor in good health. The donor label of this sample is uncertain. CDR3 sequence: CASSYGTGSSYNSPLHF. CDR3 nucleotides: TGTGCCAGCAGTTACGGGACAGGGAGCTCCTATAATTCACCCCTCCACTTT.